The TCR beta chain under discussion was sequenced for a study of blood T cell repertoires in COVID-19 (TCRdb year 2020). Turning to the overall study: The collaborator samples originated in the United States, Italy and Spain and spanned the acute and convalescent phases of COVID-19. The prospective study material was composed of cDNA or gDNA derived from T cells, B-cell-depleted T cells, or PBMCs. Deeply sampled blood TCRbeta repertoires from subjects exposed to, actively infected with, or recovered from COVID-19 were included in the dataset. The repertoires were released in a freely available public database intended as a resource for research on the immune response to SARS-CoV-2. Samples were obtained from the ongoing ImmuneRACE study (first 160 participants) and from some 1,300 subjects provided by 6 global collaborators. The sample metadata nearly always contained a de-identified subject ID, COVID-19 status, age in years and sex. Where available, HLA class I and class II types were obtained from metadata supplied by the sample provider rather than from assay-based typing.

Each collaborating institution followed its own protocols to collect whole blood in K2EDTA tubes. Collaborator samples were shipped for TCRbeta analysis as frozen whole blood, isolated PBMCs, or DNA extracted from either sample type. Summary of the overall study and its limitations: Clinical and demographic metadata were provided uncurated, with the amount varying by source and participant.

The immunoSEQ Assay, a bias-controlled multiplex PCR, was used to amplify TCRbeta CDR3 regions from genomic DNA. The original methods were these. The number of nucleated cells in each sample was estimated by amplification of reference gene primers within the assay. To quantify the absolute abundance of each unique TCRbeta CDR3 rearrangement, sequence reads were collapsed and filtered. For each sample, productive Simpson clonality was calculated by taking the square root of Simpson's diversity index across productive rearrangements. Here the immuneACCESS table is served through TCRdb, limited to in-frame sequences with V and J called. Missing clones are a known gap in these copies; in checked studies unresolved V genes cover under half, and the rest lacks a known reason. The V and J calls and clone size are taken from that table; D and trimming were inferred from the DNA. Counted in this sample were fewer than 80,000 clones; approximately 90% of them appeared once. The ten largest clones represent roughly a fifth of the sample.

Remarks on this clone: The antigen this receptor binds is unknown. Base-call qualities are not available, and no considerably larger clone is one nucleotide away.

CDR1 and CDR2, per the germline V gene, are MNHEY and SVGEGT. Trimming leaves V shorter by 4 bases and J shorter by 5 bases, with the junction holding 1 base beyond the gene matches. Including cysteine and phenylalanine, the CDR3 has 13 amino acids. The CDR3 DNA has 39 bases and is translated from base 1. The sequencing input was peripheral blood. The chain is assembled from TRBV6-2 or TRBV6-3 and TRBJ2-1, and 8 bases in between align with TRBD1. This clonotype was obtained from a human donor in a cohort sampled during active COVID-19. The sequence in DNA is TGTGCCAGCAGTTGGGACAGGCACAATGAGCAGTTCTTC. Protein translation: CASSWDRHNEQFF.